One sample yielded the 12 T cell receptor beta chains listed below, sequenced in a study. TCRdb reprocessed the 5' RACE reads with MiXCR, giving one entry per CDR3 protein. Seen here are approximately 9,800 distinct CDR3 sequences, 14% observed once, and the top ten hold 2.5% to 4%. Cells sorted as Tregs were CD4+, CD25+ and CD127-/low. The sample comprised Tregs sorted from blood. The receptors shown here come from a female donor with breast cancer.

This clonotype is categorized as medium-sized. The gene calls are TRBV5-1 and TRBJ2-2, with D possibly TRBD2 on 5 matching bases. The CDR3 runs to 13 residues. With 4 bases removed from V and 7 bases from J, the gap between germline ends came to 11 bases. From germline, CDR1 is SGHRS and CDR2 YFSETQ. The CDR3: CASSPREGGELFF. CDR3 nucleotide sequence: TGCGCCAGCAGCCCGAGGGAAGGCGGGGAGCTGTTTTTT.

This clonotype is labeled as medium-sized. V gene TRBV7-9 combines with J gene TRBJ2-7; D is perhaps TRBD1 (6 bases). The CDR3 totals 12 residues. With 3 bases removed from V and 3 bases from J, the gap between germline ends came to 6 bases. The germline V gene has CDR1 SEHNR and CDR2 FQNEAQ (reference sequence). The CDR3 here is CASSLTGYEQYF. The DNA for the CDR3 is TGTGCCAGCAGCTTGACAGGCTACGAGCAGTACTTC.

This clonotype was recorded many times. The genes are TRBV29-1 and TRBJ2-6; TRBD2 aligns across 13 bases. This CDR3 contains 16 residues. The V gene's germline CDR1 is SQVTM and CDR2 ANQGSEA. V shed 7 bases and J 1 base; nucleotides not matched to a gene: 4. The CDR3 nucleotides are TGCAGCGCCCGGACTAGCGGGAGTTCTGGGGCCAACGTCCTGACTTTC. Its protein product is CSARTSGSSGANVLTF.

The CDR3 DNA reads TGTGCCAGCAGTTACCTTCTAGGAGTGAACACTGAAGCTTTCTTT. Translation gives CASSYLLGVNTEAFF. The gene calls are TRBV6-5 and TRBJ1-1; unclear D gene. Trimming removed 2 bases from V and 0 bases from J, with 10 bases in between. The CDR3 covers 15 residues. Germline V gene data show CDR1 as MNHEY and CDR2 as SVGAGI.

This clonotype came up many times. The chain uses TRBV7-2 and TRBJ2-7; D is possibly TRBD2 (6 bases). This CDR3 has 13 residues. Trimming left V 1 base short and J 5 bases short, with 9 bases between. Germline values: CDR1 SGHTA, CDR2 FQGNSA. CDR3 nucleotides: TGTGCCAGCAGCTTAGGGCGGGATAACGAGCAGTACTTC. Protein: CASSLGRDNEQYF.

This clonotype is a singleton in its sample. Being one base from a much bigger clone, this may be a read error. The chain links TRBV12-3 or TRBV12-4 to TRBJ2-2; D is unresolved. The CDR3 contains 12 residues. The CDR3 loop reads CTSSLATGELFF. DNA of the CDR3: TGTACCAGCAGTTTGGCCACCGGGGAGCTGTTTTTT.

The sample holds many counts of this clonotype. The gene calls are TRBV20-1 and TRBJ1-2; D not resolved. The CDR3 loop spans 14 amino acids. Germline V gene data show CDR1 as DFQATT and CDR2 as SNEGSKA (reference sequence). Trimming stripped 1 base from V and 4 bases from J, with 13 bases between. CDR3: CSARVSRVPYGYTF. The DNA of the CDR3 is TGCAGTGCTAGAGTGTCCCGGGTACCCTATGGCTACACCTTC.

Within the sample, this clonotype is medium-sized (0.01 to 0.1%). The genes are TRBV7-8 and TRBJ2-7; no definite D call. The CDR3 runs 14 residues. Deletions cut 5 bases from V and 2 bases from J, with 13 bases between. Per the germline V gene, CDR1 is SGHVS and CDR2 is FQNEAQ. The CDR3 nucleotides read TGTGCCAGCAGCACCCGGACGGAAACCTACGAGCAGTACTTC. As protein: CASSTRTETYEQYF.

For this clonotype: A read error may be the cause here, since a much bigger clone is one base away. This chain links TRBV28 with TRBJ1-4; TRBD1 is a possible D gene (6 bases). CDR1 is MDHEN, CDR2 SYDVKM, per germline. V was pared by 8 bases and J by 6 bases, with 10 bases between. This CDR3 comprises 12 residues. This CDR3 is CASDRGDEKLFF. The DNA for the CDR3 is TGTGCCAGCGATAGGGGGGATGAAAAACTGTTTTTT. Variable domain in full (rest from reference TRBV28 and TRBJ1-4): DVKVTQSSRYLVKRTGEKVFLECVQDMDHENMFWYRQDPGLGLRLIYFSYDVKMKEKGDIPEGYSVSREKKERFSLILESASTNQTSMYLCASDRGDEKLFFGSGTQLSVL.

With regard to this clonotype: One junction end does not reproduce the germline sequence, and a read error may be involved. This chain connects TRBV7-3 to TRBJ2-5; perhaps TRBD2 as D (7 bases). The germline V gene encodes CDR1 SGHTA and CDR2 FQGTGA. The CDR3 has 15 amino acids. The CDR3 DNA is TGTGCCGGCAGCTTCGGACTAGGGGGAGGAGAGACACAGTACTTC. Residues: CAGSFGLGGGETQYF.

This clonotype occurred many times. The chain employs TRBV28 and TRBJ1-1; D is unclear. Per germline, CDR1 MDHEN and CDR2 SYDVKM. Deletions cut 10 bases from V and 1 base from J, with 10 bases between. This CDR3 spans 12 amino acids. The CDR3 DNA reads TGTGCCATCCGCGAAAGGAACACTGAAGCTTTCTTT. It specifies CAIRERNTEAFF.

This clonotype was seen a handful of times. The chain carries TRBV7-9 and TRBJ2-7, with D possibly matching TRBD2 (5 bases). The CDR3 extends over 11 amino acids. V lost 1 base, J lost 7 bases, and 5 bases lay in between. The germline V gene has CDR1 SEHNR and CDR2 FQNEAQ (reference sequence). The chain's CDR3 is CASSLGREQYF. CDR3 DNA sequence: TGTGCCAGCAGCTTAGGGAGGGAGCAGTACTTC.